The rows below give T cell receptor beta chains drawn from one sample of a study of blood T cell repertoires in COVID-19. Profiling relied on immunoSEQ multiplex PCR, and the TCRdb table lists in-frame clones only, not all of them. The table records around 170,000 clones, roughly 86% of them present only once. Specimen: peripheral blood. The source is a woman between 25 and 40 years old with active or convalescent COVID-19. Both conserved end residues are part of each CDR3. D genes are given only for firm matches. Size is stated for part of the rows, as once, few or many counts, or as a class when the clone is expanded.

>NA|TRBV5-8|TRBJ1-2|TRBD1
CASSSRDRRHGGYTF
TGTGCCAGCAGCAGCCGGGACAGGAGGCATGGAGGCTACACCTTC
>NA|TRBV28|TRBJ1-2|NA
CASRPDSNYGYTF
TGTGCCAGCAGACCGGACAGCAACTATGGCTACACCTTC
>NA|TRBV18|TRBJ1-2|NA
CASSQNGGVVYGYTF
TGTGCCAGCTCACAAAACGGAGGGGTAGTCTATGGCTACACCTTC
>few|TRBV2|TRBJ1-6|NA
CASSRASGRGAVDNSPLHF
TGTGCCAGCAGCCGCGCTAGTGGGCGGGGGGCGGTCGACAATTCACCCCTCCACTTT
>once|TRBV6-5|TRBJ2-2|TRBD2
CASRVAGGGRELFF
TGTGCCAGCAGAGTAGCGGGGGGGGGCCGGGAGCTGTTTTTT
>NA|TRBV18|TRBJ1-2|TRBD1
CASLTGTENYGYTF
TGTGCCAGCTTGACAGGGACGGAGAACTATGGCTACACCTTC
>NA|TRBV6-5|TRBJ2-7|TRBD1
CASSTGAGSSYEQYF
TGTGCCAGCAGTACAGGGGCCGGATCCTCCTACGAGCAGTACTTC
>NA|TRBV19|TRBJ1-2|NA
CASSIDPEDGNGYTF
TGTGCCAGTAGTATAGACCCGGAGGATGGTAATGGCTACACCTTC
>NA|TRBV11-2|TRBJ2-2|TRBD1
CASSSRTGGAPTGELFF
TGTGCCAGCAGCTCCCGGACAGGGGGCGCCCCCACCGGGGAGCTGTTTTTT
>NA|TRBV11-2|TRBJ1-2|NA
CASSLGLNYGYTF
TGTGCCAGCAGCTTAGGGCTCAACTATGGCTACACCTTC
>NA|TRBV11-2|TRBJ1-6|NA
CASSSTAVREGRSPLHF
TGTGCCAGCAGCTCAACTGCCGTCCGGGAGGGACGGTCACCCCTCCACTTT
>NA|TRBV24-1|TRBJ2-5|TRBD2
CATSDLAGVGETQYF
TGTGCCACCAGTGATTTAGCGGGAGTGGGGGAGACCCAGTACTTC
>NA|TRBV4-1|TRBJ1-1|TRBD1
CASSQVRGTGNTEAFF
TGCGCCAGCAGCCAAGTCAGGGGGACAGGGAACACTGAAGCTTTCTTT
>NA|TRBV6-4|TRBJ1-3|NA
CASSEAGAVYKSGNTIYF
TGTGCCAGCAGTGAAGCAGGGGCAGTTTACAAGTCTGGAAACACCATATATTTT
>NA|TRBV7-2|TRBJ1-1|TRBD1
CASSLRDRAPNTEAFF
TGTGCCAGCAGCCTCCGGGACAGGGCTCCGAACACTGAAGCTTTCTTT
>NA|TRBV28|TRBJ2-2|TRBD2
CASSPRPSGRAEELTGELFF
TGTGCCAGCAGTCCGCGCCCTAGCGGGAGGGCCGAGGAACTCACCGGGGAGCTGTTTTTT
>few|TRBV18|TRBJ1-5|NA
CASSPSYSNQPQHF
TGTGCCAGCTCACCATCTTATAGCAATCAGCCCCAGCATTTT
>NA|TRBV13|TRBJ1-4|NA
CASSRGGATNEKLFF
TGTGCCAGCAGCCGTGGGGGCGCAACTAATGAAAAACTGTTTTTT
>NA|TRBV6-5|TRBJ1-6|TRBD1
CASSYSRDRANSPLHF
TGTGCCAGCAGTTACTCGAGGGACAGGGCCAATTCACCCCTCCACTTT
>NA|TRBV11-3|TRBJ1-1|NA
CASSPRRVNTEAFF
TGTGCCAGCAGCCCCCGGAGGGTGAACACTGAAGCTTTCTTT
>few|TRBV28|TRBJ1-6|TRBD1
CASSRGRNSPLHF
TGTGCCAGCAGCAGGGGGCGTAATTCACCCCTCCACTTT
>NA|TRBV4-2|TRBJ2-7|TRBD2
CASSQEVGELAGIYEQYF
TGTGCCAGCAGCCAAGAGGTTGGCGAACTAGCGGGAATCTACGAGCAGTACTTC
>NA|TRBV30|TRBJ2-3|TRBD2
CAATGTSGYTDTQYF
TGTGCCGCAACCGGGACTAGCGGTTACACAGATACGCAGTATTTT
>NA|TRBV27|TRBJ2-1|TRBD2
CASSLSGSIYNEQFF
TGTGCCAGCAGTTTAAGCGGGAGTATCTACAATGAGCAGTTCTTC
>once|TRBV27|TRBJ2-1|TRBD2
CASSSRLAELYNEQFF
TGTGCCAGCAGTTCGCGACTAGCGGAGCTTTACAATGAGCAGTTCTTC
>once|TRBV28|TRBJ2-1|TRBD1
CASSPPGTGTYNEQFF
TGTGCCAGCAGTCCCCCCGGGACAGGGACTTACAATGAGCAGTTCTTC
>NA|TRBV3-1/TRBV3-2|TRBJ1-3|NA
CASSQDTVSGNTIYF
TGTGCCAGCAGCCAAGATACGGTTTCCGGAAACACCATATATTTT
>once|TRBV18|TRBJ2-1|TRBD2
CASSLPLAGRGEQFF
TGTGCCAGCTCACTCCCACTAGCGGGCCGGGGTGAGCAGTTCTTC
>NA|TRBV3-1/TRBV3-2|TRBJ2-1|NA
CASSQESAGLRYNEQFF
TGTGCCAGCAGCCAAGAATCGGCGGGACTCCGTTACAATGAGCAGTTCTTC
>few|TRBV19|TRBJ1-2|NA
CASSEGLKGYTF
TGTGCCAGTAGTGAGGGTTTGAAAGGCTACACCTTC
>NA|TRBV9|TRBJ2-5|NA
CASSVNPGGYQETQYF
TGTGCCAGCAGCGTAAATCCAGGGGGGTACCAAGAGACCCAGTACTTC
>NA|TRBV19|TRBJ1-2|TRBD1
CASSLSGTGGNGYTF
TGTGCCAGTAGTCTTTCCGGGACAGGGGGCAATGGCTACACCTTC
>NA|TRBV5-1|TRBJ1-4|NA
CASSLVPGRTNEKLFF
TGCGCCAGCAGCTTGGTCCCCGGGAGAACTAATGAAAAACTGTTTTTT
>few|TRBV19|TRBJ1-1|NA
CATRTVRQGSSPEAFF
TGTGCCACCCGGACAGTACGACAAGGATCGAGCCCTGAAGCTTTCTTT
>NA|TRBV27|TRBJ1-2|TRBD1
CASSPGQGPYGYTF
TGTGCCAGCAGTCCCGGACAGGGGCCCTATGGCTACACCTTC
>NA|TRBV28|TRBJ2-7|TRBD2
CASSLVGSGSPYEQYF
TGTGCCAGCAGTTTAGTCGGTAGCGGGAGTCCCTACGAGCAGTACTTC
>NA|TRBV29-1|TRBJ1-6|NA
CSTTRHLKYNSPLHF
TGCAGCACTACGAGGCACCTCAAGTATAATTCACCCCTCCACTTT
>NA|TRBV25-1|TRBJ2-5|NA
CASSEFTGGQETQYF
TGTGCCAGCAGTGAATTTACAGGTGGACAAGAGACCCAGTACTTC
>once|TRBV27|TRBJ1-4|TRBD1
CASSPSGTGREKLFF
TGTGCCAGCAGTCCATCCGGGACAGGGCGGGAAAAACTGTTTTTT
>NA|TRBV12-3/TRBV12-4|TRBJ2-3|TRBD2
CASSGGEGDTQYF
TGTGCCAGCAGCGGGGGGGAAGGAGATACGCAGTATTTT
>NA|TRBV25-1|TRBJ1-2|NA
CATADDGYGYTF
TGTGCCACCGCTGACGACGGGTATGGCTACACCTTC
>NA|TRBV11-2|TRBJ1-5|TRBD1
CASSEGQGDNQPQHF
TGTGCCAGCAGCGAGGGACAGGGGGACAATCAGCCCCAGCATTTT
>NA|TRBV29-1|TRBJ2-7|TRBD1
CSVGTGTYEQYF
TGCAGCGTTGGGACAGGGACCTACGAGCAGTACTTC
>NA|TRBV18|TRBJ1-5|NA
CASSPGVDSNQPQHF
TGTGCCAGCTCACCGGGAGTGGATAGCAATCAGCCCCAGCATTTT
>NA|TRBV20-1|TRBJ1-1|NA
CSTPGDTEAFF
TGCAGTACTCCAGGGGACACTGAAGCTTTCTTT
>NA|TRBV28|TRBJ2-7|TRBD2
CASETSGSYEQYF
TGTGCCAGCGAGACTAGCGGGAGCTACGAGCAGTACTTC
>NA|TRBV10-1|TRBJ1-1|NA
CASCDPRGGEAEAFF
TGCGCCAGCTGTGACCCACGGGGGGGGGAGGCTGAAGCTTTCTTT
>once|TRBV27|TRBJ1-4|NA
CASSSPQGSGEKLFF
TGTGCCAGCAGTTCCCCTCAGGGCTCGGGTGAAAAACTGTTTTTT
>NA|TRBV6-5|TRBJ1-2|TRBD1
CASRLTGVYGYTF
TGTGCCAGCAGACTAACAGGGGTCTATGGCTACACCTTC
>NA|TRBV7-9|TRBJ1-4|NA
CASSLDRGFRLFF
TGTGCCAGCAGCTTAGATAGGGGGTTTAGGCTGTTTTTT
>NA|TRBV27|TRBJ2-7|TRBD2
CASRPLAVPYEQYF
TGTGCCAGCAGACCCCTAGCGGTTCCCTACGAGCAGTACTTC
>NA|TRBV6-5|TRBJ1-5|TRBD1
CASSRTGVQPQHF
TGTGCCAGCAGCCGGACAGGGGTTCAGCCCCAGCATTTT
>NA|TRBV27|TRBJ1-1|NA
CASSPLTIEGGGTEAFF
TGTGCCAGCAGTCCACTTACGATCGAAGGCGGCGGAACTGAAGCTTTCTTT
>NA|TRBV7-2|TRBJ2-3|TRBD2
CASSYGLAGGTDTQYF
TGTGCCAGCAGCTACGGACTAGCGGGAGGAACAGATACGCAGTATTTT
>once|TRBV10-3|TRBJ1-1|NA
CAISDPLKMNTEAFF
TGTGCCATCAGTGATCCTTTAAAAATGAACACTGAAGCTTTCTTT